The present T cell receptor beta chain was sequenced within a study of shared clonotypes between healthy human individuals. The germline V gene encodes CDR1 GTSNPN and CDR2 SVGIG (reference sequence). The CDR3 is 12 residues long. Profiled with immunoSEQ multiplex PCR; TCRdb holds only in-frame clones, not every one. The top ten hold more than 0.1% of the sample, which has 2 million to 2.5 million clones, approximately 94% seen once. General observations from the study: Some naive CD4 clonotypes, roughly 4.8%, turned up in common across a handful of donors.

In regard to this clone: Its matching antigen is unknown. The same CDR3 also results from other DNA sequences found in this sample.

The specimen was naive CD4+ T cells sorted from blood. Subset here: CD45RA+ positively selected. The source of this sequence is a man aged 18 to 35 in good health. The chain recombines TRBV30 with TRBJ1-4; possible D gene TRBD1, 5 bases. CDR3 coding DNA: TGTTCCGCGGGGGCAACTAATGAAAAACTGTTTTTT. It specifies CSAGATNEKLFF. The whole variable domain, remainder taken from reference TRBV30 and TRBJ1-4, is SQTIHQWPATLVQPVGSPLSLECTVEGTSNPNLYWYRQAAGRGLQLLFYSVGIGQISSEVPQNLSASRPQDRQFILSSKKLLLSDSGFYLCSAGATNEKLFFGSGTQLSVL.